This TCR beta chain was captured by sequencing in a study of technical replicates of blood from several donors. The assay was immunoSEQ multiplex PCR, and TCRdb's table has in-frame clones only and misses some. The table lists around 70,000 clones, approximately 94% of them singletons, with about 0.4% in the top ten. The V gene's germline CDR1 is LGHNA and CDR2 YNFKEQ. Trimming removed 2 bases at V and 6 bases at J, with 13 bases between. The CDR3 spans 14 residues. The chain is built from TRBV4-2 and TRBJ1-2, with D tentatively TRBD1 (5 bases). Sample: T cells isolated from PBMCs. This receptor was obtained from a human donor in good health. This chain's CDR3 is CASSQYADTHGYTF. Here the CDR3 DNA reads TGTGCCAGCAGCCAATATGCGGACACCCATGGCTACACCTTC.